This TCR beta chain stems from a study of graft-versus-host responses after intestinal transplantation. At the level of the study: Multivisceral, liver-intestinal, or isolated intestinal grafts were transplanted into recipients. Each patient got anti-thymocyte globulin induction, then tacrolimus and steroids for roughly 3 years. Study-wide results and caveats: GvH clonotypes were identified within recipient marrow, with a subset emerging first in ileum or blood. Early post-transplant HvG declines were associated with peak circulating GvH clone levels.

Lymphocytes (intraepithelial and lamina propria) were released by processing the graft tissue. Trimming cost V 4 bases and J 5 bases, with 16 bases left between them. Germline V lookup: CDR1 SNHLY, CDR2 FYNNEI. The CDR3 extends over 15 amino acids. As regards this clone: Its antigen is as yet unknown.

Assay: immunoSEQ multiplex PCR; the TCRdb copy retains only in-frame clones and omits some. The sample carries 3,500 to 4,000 clones, 72% recorded once. This receptor was obtained from a human patient who received an intestinal transplant, so some T cells may come from the graft donor. The sample here was ileum tissue, taken around 1,000 days after intestinal transplantation. This chain connects TRBV2 to TRBJ2-3; weak D call: TRBD2 (5 bases). The CDR3 reads CASSASGVGEDTQYF. The CDR3 DNA is TGTGCCAGCAGTGCCAGCGGAGTTGGCGAAGATACGCAGTATTTT.